Presented here are 3 T cell receptor beta chains from one specimen sequenced in a study of CD8 T cells in Susac syndrome. After extraction with the RNeasy kit, about 0.5 to 1 ug of the RNA was reverse transcribed using random hexamers. TCRdb redid the calling of the immunoSEQ multiplex PCR reads with MiXCR, one entry per CDR3 protein. The repertoire has approximately 180,000 distinct CDR3 sequences, approximately 94% of them found once; the top ten carry approximately 0.09%. The source material was CD4+ T cells from PBMCs. All receptors come from a human donor with multiple sclerosis.

The V gene is TRBV28, the J gene TRBJ2-5; weak D call: TRBD1 (6 bases). Germline V CDR1 and CDR2: MDHEN, SYDVKM. V was shortened by 7 bases and J by 7 bases, with 19 bases between the two germline ends. The CDR3 has 14 residues. This CDR3 reads CASTAQGVEGTQYF. The CDR3 DNA reads as TGTGCCAGCACCGCACAGGGAGTGGAAGGGACCCAGTACTTC.

The chain recombines TRBV9 with TRBJ1-4; D perhaps matches TRBD1 (6 bases). CDR3 size: 13 residues. The germline V and J ends were trimmed by 4 bases and 4 bases, with 8 bases remaining between them. CDR1 and CDR2 (germline): SGDLS, YYNGEE. This CDR3 reads CASSRDNNEKLFF. CDR3 DNA sequence: TGTGCCAGCAGCCGGGACAATAATGAAAAACTGTTTTTT.

The V gene is TRBV30, the J gene TRBJ1-2, with TRBD1 as a possible D gene (5 bases). In germline, CDR1 is GTSNPN, CDR2 SVGIG (reference sequence). This CDR3 is built from 12 residues. V lost 7 bases and J lost 2, with 11 bases in between. Here the CDR3 reads CASWGDNYGYTF. Written as DNA, the CDR3 is TGTGCCTCCTGGGGGGACAACTATGGCTACACCTTC.